This entry features one T cell receptor beta chain sequence. Antigen unknown. The source of the sample is a study of shared clonotypes between healthy human individuals. On the study more broadly: Every donor yielded three CD4 naive, three CD4 memory, two CD8 naive and one CD8 memory plate.

Clones were sequenced by immunoSEQ multiplex PCR, and TCRdb holds only the in-frame ones, with some missing. The sample has a few million clones, approximately 94% seen once. Broader study findings: A small donor pool kept down the genetic and exposure-history diversity that was represented. For naive CD4 cells, roughly 5% of clonotypes were shared across a handful of donors. Naive subsets, compared against memory subsets, generally had larger estimated richness values.

This sequence originates from a man younger than 35 in good health. The sample was naive CD4+ T cells sorted from blood. Documented subset: CD45RA+ positively selected.

The CDR3 DNA follows: TGTGCCAGCAGCTTATACGACGGGGTCCGCTCCTACAATGAGCAGTTCTTC. This codes for CASSLYDGVRSYNEQFF. The chain carries TRBV7-9 and TRBJ2-1, with a possible D match to TRBD2 (5 bases). The ends were cut back, 2 bases at V and 0 bases at J, with 14 bases in the middle. This CDR3 region has 17 residues. Germline V lookup: CDR1 SEHNR, CDR2 FQNEAQ (reference sequence).